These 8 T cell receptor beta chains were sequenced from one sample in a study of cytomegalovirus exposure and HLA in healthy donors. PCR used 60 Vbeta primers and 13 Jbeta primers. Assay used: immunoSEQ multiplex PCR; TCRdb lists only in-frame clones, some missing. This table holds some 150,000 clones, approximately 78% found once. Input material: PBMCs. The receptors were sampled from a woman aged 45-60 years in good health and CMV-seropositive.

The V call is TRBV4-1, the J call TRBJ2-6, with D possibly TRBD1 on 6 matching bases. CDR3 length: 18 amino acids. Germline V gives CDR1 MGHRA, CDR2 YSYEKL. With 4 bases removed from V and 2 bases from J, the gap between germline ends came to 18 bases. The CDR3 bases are TGCGCCAGCAGCCGCGGCCGACAGGCAGGCCCTGGGGCCAACGTCCTGACTTTC. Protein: CASSRGRQAGPGANVLTF.

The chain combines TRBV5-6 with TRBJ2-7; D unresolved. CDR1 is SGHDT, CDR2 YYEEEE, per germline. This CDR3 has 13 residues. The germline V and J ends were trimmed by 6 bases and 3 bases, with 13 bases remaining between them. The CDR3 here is CASTLGLYYEQYF. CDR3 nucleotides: TGTGCCAGCACCCTGGGCCTTTACTACGAGCAGTACTTC.

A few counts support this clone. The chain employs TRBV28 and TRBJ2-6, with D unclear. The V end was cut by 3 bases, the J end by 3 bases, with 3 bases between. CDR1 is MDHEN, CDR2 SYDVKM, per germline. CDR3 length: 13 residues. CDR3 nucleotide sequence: TGTGCCAGCAGTTTGCGTGGGGCCAACGTCCTGACTTTC. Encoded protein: CASSLRGANVLTF. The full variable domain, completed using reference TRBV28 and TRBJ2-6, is DVKVTQSSRYLVKRTGEKVFLECVQDMDHENMFWYRQDPGLGLRLIYFSYDVKMKEKGDIPEGYSVSREKKERFSLILESASTNQTSMYLCASSLRGANVLTFGAGSRLTVL.

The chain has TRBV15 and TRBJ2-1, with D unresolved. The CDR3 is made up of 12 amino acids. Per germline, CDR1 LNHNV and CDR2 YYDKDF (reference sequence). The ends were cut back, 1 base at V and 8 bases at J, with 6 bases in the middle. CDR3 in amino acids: CATSRGIYEQFF. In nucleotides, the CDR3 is TGTGCCACCAGCAGAGGTATCTATGAGCAGTTCTTC.

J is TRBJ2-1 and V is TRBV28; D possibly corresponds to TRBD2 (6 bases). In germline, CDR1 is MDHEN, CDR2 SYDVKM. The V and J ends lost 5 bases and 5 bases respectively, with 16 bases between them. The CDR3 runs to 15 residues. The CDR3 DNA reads TGTGCCAGCAGTCCCCAAACGGGGGTCCACAATGAGCAGTTCTTC. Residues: CASSPQTGVHNEQFF.

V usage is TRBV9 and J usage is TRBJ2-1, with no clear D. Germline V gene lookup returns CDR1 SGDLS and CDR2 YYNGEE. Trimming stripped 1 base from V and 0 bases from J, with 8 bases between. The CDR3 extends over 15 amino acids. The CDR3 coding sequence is TGTGCCAGCAGCGTAAGCTCTACCTCCTACAATGAGCAGTTCTTC. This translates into CASSVSSTSYNEQFF.

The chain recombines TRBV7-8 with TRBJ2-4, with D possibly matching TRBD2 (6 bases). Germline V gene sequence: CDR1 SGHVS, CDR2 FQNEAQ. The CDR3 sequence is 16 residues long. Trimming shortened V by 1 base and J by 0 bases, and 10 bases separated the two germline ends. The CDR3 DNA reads TGTGCCAGCAGCTTAGAGGAGGGGCTAGCCAAAAACATTCAGTACTTC. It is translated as CASSLEEGLAKNIQYF.

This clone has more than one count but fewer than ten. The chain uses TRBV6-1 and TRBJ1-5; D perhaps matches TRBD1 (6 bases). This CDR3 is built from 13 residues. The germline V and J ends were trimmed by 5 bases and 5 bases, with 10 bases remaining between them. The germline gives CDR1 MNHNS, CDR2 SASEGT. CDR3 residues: CASSPDSYQPQHF. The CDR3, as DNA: TGTGCCAGCAGTCCGGACAGTTATCAGCCCCAGCATTTT.